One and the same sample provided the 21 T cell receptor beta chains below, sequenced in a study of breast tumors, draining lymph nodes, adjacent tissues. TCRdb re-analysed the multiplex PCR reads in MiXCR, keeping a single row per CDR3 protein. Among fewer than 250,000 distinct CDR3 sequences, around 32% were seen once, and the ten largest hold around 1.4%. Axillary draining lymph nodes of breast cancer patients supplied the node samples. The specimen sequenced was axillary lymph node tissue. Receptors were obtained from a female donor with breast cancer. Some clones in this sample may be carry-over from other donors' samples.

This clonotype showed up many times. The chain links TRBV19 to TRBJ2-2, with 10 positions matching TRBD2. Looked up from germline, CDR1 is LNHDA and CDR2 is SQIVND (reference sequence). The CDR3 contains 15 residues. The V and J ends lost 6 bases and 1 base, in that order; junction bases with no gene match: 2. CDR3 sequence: CASSGLAVNTGELFF. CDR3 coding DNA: TGTGCCAGTAGCGGACTAGCGGTGAACACCGGGGAGCTGTTTTTT.

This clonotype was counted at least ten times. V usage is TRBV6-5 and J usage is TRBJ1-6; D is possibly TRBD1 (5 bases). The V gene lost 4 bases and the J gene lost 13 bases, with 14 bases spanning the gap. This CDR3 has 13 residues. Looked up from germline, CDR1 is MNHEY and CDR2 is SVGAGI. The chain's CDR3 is CASSSIEQGPLHF. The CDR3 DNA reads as TGTGCCAGCAGTTCGATAGAGCAGGGTCCCCTCCACTTT.

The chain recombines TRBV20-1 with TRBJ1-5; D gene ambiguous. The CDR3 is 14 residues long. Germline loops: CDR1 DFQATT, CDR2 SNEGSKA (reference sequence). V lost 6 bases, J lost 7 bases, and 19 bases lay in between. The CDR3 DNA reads TGCAGTGCGGCTAGCGGGTACAATGAGCAGCCCCAGCATTTT. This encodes CSAASGYNEQPQHF.

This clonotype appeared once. CDR3 residues: CATSRELAGELNEQFF. CDR3 DNA: TGTGCCACCAGCAGAGAACTAGCGGGAGAGCTCAATGAGCAGTTCTTC. This chain links TRBV15 with TRBJ2-1; 11 positions agree with TRBD2. The CDR3 covers 16 residues. CDR1 and CDR2 from the germline V gene are LNHNV and YYDKDF (reference sequence). V dropped 0 bases and J dropped 6; count of bases not matched to a gene: 4.

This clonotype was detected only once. CDR3 DNA sequence: TGCAGCGCCAAACCAGCACAAGAGACCCAGTACTTC. It is translated as CSAKPAQETQYF. The V and J genes are TRBV29-1 and TRBJ2-5, with unresolved D. The CDR3 spans 12 residues. Germline values: CDR1 SQVTM, CDR2 ANQGSEA. V was cut by 7 bases and J by 2 bases, with 11 bases left in between.

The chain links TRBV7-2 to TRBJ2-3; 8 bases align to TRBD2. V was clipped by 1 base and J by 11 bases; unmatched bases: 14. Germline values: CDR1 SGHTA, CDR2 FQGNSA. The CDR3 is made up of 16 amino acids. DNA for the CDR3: TGTGCCAGCAGCTTAGGAGCGGGAGCCCTGTACAATGAGCAGTATTTT. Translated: CASSLGAGALYNEQYF.

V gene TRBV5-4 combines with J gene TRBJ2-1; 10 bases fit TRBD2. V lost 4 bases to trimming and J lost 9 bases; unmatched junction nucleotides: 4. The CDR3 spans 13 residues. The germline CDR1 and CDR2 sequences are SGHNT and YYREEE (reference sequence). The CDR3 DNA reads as TGTGCCAGCAGCCTAGCGGGAGCTGGTGAGCAGTTCTTC. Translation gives CASSLAGAGEQFF.

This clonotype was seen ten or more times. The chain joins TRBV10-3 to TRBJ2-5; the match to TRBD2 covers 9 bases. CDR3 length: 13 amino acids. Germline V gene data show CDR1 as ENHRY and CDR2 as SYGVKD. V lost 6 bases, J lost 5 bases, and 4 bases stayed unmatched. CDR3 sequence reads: CAISRAGGETQYF. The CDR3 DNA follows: TGTGCCATCAGCCGAGCGGGAGGTGAGACCCAGTACTTC.

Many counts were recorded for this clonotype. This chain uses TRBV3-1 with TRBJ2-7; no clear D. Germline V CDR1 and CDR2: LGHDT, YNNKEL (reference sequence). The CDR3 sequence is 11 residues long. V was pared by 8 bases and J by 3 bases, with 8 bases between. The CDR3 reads CASPRSYEQYF. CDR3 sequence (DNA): TGTGCCAGCCCTCGTAGCTACGAGCAGTACTTC.

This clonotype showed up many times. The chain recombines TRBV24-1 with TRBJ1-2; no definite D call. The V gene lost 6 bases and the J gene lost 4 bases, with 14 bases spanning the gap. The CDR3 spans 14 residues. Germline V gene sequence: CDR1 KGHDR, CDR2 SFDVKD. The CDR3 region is CATSPPGKGYGYTF. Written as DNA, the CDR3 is TGTGCCACCAGTCCCCCGGGTAAGGGCTATGGCTACACCTTC.

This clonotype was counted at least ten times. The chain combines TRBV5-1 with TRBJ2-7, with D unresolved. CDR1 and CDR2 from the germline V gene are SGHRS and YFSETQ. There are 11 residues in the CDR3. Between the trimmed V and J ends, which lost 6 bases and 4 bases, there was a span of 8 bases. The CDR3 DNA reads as TGCGCCAGCAAGCTGGGTTACGAGCAGTACTTC. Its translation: CASKLGYEQYF. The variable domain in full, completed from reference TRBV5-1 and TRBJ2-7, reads KAGVTQTPRYLIKTRGQQVTLSCSPISGHRSVSWYQQTPGQGLQFLFEYFSETQRNKGNFPGRFSGRQFSNSRSEMNVSTLELGDSALYLCASKLGYEQYFGPGTRLTVT.

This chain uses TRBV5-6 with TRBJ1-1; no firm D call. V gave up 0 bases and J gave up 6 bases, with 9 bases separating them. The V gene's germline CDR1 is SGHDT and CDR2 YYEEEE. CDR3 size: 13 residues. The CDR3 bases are TGTGCCAGCAGCTTGGTAGGCATCGCTGAAGCTTTCTTT. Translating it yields CASSLVGIAEAFF. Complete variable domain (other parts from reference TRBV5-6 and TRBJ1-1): DAGVTQSPTHLIKTRGQQVTLRCSPKSGHDTVSWYQQALGQGPQFIFQYYEEEERQRGNFPDRFSGHQFPNYSSELNVNALLLGDSALYLCASSLVGIAEAFFGQGTRLTVV.

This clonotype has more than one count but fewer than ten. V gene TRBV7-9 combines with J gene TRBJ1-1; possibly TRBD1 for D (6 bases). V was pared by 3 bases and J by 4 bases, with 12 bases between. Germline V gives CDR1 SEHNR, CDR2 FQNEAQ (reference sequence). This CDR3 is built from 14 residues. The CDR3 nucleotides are TGTGCCAGCAGCTTCGGGGGGGCTGGCACTGAAGCTTTCTTT. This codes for CASSFGGAGTEAFF.

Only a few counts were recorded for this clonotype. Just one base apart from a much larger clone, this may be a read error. CDR3 loop: CAWSADRAGDTIYF. The CDR3 DNA reads TGTGCCTGGAGCGCGGACAGGGCTGGAGACACCATATATTTT. The V gene is TRBV30, the J gene TRBJ1-3; TRBD1 agrees at 8 bases. This CDR3 is 14 amino acids long. Germline CDR1 GTSNPN, CDR2 SVGIG (reference sequence).

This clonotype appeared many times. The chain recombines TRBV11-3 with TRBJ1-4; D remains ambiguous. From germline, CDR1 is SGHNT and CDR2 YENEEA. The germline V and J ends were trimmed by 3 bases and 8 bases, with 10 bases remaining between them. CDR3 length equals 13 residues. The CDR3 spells CASSLTMLEKLFF. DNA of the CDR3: TGTGCCAGCAGCTTGACCATGTTGGAAAAACTGTTTTTT. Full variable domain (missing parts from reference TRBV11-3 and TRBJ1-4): EAGVVQSPRYKIIEKKQPVAFWCNPISGHNTLYWYLQNLGQGPELLIRYENEEAVDDSQLPKDRFSAERLKGVDSTLKIQPAELGDSAVYLCASSLTMLEKLFFGSGTQLSVL.

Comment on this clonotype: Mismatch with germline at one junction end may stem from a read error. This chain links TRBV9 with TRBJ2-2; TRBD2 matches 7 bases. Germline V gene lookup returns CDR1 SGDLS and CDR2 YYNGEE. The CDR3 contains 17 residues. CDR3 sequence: CAISVGLEGGGHGELFF. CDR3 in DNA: TGTGCCATCAGCGTAGGACTAGAGGGAGGTGGGCACGGGGAGCTGTTTTTT.

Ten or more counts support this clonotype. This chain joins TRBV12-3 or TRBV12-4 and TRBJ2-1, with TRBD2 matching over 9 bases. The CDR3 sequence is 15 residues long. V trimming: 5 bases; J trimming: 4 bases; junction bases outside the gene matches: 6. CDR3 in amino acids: CASSDRTSAYNEQFF. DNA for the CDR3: TGTGCCAGCAGTGACCGGACTAGCGCATACAATGAGCAGTTCTTC.

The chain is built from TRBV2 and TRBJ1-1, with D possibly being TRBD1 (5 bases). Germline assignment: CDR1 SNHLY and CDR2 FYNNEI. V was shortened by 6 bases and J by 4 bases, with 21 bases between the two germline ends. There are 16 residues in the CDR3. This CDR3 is CASSPGLLKGITEAFF. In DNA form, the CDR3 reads TGTGCCAGCAGCCCGGGACTCCTAAAGGGTATCACTGAAGCTTTCTTT.

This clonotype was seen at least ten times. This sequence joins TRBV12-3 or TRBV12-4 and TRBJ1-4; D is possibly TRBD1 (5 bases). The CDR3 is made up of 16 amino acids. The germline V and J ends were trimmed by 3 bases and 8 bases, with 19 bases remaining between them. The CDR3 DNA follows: TGTGCCAGCAGTTTCCTACGGCAGGGTAAAATAGAAAAACTGTTTTTT. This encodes CASSFLRQGKIEKLFF.

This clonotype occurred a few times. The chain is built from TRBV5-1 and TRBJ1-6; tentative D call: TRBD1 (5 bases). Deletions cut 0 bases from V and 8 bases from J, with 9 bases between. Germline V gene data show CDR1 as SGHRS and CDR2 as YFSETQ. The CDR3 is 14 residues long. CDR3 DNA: TGCGCCAGCAGCTTGGGGGGACCATATTCACCCCTCCACTTT. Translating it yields CASSLGGPYSPLHF.

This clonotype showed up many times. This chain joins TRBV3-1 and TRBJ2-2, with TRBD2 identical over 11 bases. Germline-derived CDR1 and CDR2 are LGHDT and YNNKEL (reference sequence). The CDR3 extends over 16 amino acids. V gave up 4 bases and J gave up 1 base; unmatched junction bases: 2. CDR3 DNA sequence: TGTGCCAGCAGCCGTACTAGCGGGAGGAACACCGGGGAGCTGTTTTTT. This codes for CASSRTSGRNTGELFF.